The 24 T cell receptor beta chains reported below all come from one sample, sequenced in a study of CD8+CD57+ T cells in acquired aplastic anemia. Genomic DNA, serving as template, underwent TCR beta VDJ and CDR3 profiling. MiXCR was run by TCRdb on the reads, yielding one entry per CDR3 protein. This sample yields roughly 250,000 distinct CDR3 sequences, of which around 82% are seen a single time; about two fifths belongs to the top ten. Sequenced patients had shown CD8+CD57+ cell expansion by flow cytometry. Sample: sorted CD4+, CD8+, or CD8+CD57+ T cells (not recorded which) from PBMCs. The receptors shown here come from a human donor with aplastic anemia.

This clonotype was observed a single time. This may arise from a read error, as a much more abundant clone is one base away. As the CDR3 is not closed by the conserved phenylalanine or tryptophan, this likely results from a read error. J is TRBJ2-3 and V is TRBV9, with TRBD2 identical over 9 bases. This CDR3 has 14 amino acids. CDR1 and CDR2 (germline): SGDLS, YYNGEE. The V segment lost 7 bases and the J segment 6 bases; nucleotides outside the gene matches: 9. CDR3 sequence reads: CASGGAGGPDTQYL. CDR3 nucleotides: TGTGCCAGCGGAGGAGCGGGAGGTCCCGATACGCAGTATCTT.

The gene calls are TRBV7-8 and TRBJ1-2; the match to TRBD1 covers 12 bases. This CDR3 region has 20 residues. The germline gives CDR1 SGHVS, CDR2 FQNEAQ. The ends lost 5 bases at V and 5 bases at J; junction bases unmatched: 21. DNA for the CDR3: TGTGCCAGCAGCCAATCCGCCCTTCGGGACAGGGGGCCTACTGGGTATGGCTACACCTTC. Translating gives CASSQSALRDRGPTGYGYTF. The whole variable domain, filled in from reference TRBV7-8 and TRBJ1-2, reads GAGVSQSPRYKVAKRGQDVALRCDPISGHVSLFWYQQALGQGPEFLTYFQNEAQLDKSGLPSDRFFAERPEGSVSTLKIQRTQQEDSAVYLCASSQSALRDRGPTGYGYTFGSGTRLTVV.

There are a few counts of this clonotype. This sequence joins TRBV7-9 and TRBJ2-5, with a possible D match to TRBD2 (6 bases). Germline CDR1 SEHNR, CDR2 FQNEAQ (reference sequence). Deletions cut 1 base from V and 4 bases from J, with 16 bases between. CDR3 length equals 16 residues. CDR3 in DNA: TGTGCCAGCAGCTTAGTACCCGGGACTTGGGGAGAGACCCAGTACTTC. It translates to CASSLVPGTWGETQYF.

The rearrangement uses TRBV7-9 and TRBJ2-7, with a tentative D call TRBD1 (6 bases). This CDR3 spans 13 amino acids. The ends were cut back, 5 bases at V and 5 bases at J, with 13 bases in the middle. Per germline, CDR1 SEHNR and CDR2 FQNEAQ (reference sequence). CDR3 DNA: TGTGCCAGCAGCCCACAGGGCTTGGACGAGCAGTACTTC. Encoded protein: CASSPQGLDEQYF.

CDR3 loop: CASSVGGPGALYEQYF. The CDR3 DNA sequence: TGTGCCAGTAGTGTGGGGGGCCCGGGAGCCTTATACGAGCAGTACTTC. This chain links TRBV19 with TRBJ2-7, with D possibly being TRBD1 or TRBD2 (6 bases each). The germline gives CDR1 LNHDA, CDR2 SQIVND (reference sequence). This CDR3 contains 16 residues. The germline V and J ends were trimmed by 5 bases and 4 bases, with 21 bases remaining between them.

This clonotype was seen once. Compared with germline, one end of the junction differs, possibly owing to a read error. This chain joins TRBV7-9 and TRBJ1-6; D call uncertain. Per the germline V gene, CDR1 is SEHNR and CDR2 is FQNEAQ (reference sequence). The CDR3 is 14 residues long. As DNA, the CDR3 is TGTGCCAGCAGCTTGAGGACGGACGGGCTCGTATATGGCTTT. It is translated as CASSLRTDGLVYGF.

Turning to this clonotype: Compared with germline, one end of the junction differs, possibly owing to a read error. The J gene is TRBJ2-3, the V gene TRBV7-9, with 9 positions matching TRBD1. The CDR3 has 14 residues. Germline CDR1 reads SEHNR; CDR2 reads FQNEAQ (reference sequence). The CDR3, as DNA: TGCGCCAGCAGCATAGCCGGGACAGGGTCTTACCTCTATTTT. It is translated as CASSIAGTGSYLYF.

This clonotype was observed many times. The chain uses TRBV7-8 and TRBJ2-3; D is undetermined. V lost 0 bases and J 6 bases, leaving 10 bases between the germline ends. Germline V lookup: CDR1 SGHVS, CDR2 FQNEAQ. This CDR3 region has 14 residues. The CDR3 region has the DNA TGTGCCAGCAGCTTAGCGGGCGGTGACGATACGCAGTATTTT. Protein product: CASSLAGGDDTQYF.

Comments on this clonotype: The germline gene is not matched at one end of the junction; a read error may be the cause. This chain uses TRBV7-8 with TRBJ1-6; a possible D gene is TRBD1 (6 bases). The CDR3 has 14 residues. The germline V gene has CDR1 SGHVS and CDR2 FQNEAQ. CDR3 residues: CASSLAGALSPHHF. The CDR3 DNA reads TGTGCCAGCAGCTTAGCGGGGGCACTTTCACCCCACCACTTT. Variable domain in full (rest from reference TRBV7-8 and TRBJ1-6): GAGVSQSPRYKVAKRGQDVALRCDPISGHVSLFWYQQALGQGPEFLTYFQNEAQLDKSGLPSDRFFAERPEGSVSTLKIQRTQQEDSAVYLCASSLAGALSPHHFGNGTRLTVT.

This clonotype was counted many times. The chain joins TRBV11-3 to TRBJ1-1; no definite D call. Trimming cost V 0 bases and J 8 bases, with 7 bases left between them. The CDR3 sequence is 12 residues long. In germline, CDR1 is SGHNT, CDR2 YENEEA. The CDR3, as DNA: TGTGCCAGCAGCTTAGATCTGACAGAAGCTTTCTTT. Its translation: CASSLDLTEAFF.

This clonotype was counted once. Germline and junction disagree at one end, which may indicate a read error. V usage is TRBV2 and J usage is TRBJ2-7; D ambiguous. The germline V gene has CDR1 SNHLY and CDR2 FYNNEI. The CDR3 length is 13 residues. CDR3 DNA: TGTGCCAGCAGGCTCAAGGGCGCAGATAAGCAGTATTTC. It codes for CASRLKGADKQYF.

The chain links TRBV19 to TRBJ2-5, with 9 positions matching TRBD1. Per germline, CDR1 LNHDA and CDR2 SQIVND (reference sequence). This CDR3 spans 15 amino acids. Losses at the gene ends were 5 bases for V and 11 bases for J; bases not matched to a gene: 15. The CDR3 protein is CASSGTGTSSNTQYF. In DNA form, the CDR3 reads TGTGCCAGTAGTGGGACAGGGACTTCTTCAAATACGCAGTACTTC.

The rearrangement uses TRBV10-3 and TRBJ1-4, with a tentative D call TRBD1 (5 bases). Trimming took 4 bases from V and 14 from J, leaving 17 bases between them. This CDR3 has 13 residues. In germline, CDR1 is ENHRY, CDR2 SYGVKD. The CDR3 sequence: CAISGRAQELLFF. The CDR3 DNA is TGTGCCATCAGTGGCAGGGCGCAAGAGCTCCTGTTTTTT.

Details on this clonotype: Relative to the germline gene, one junction end is altered; a read error may explain this. CDR3 coding DNA: TGTGCCAGCAGTGTCGGTAGCGGAGACAGGTACCAAGAGTTC. Its translation: CASSVGSGDRYQEF. The chain couples TRBV7-9 to TRBJ2-7; D assignment may be TRBD1 or TRBD2 (6 bases each). The germline V gene encodes CDR1 SEHNR and CDR2 FQNEAQ (reference sequence). The length of the CDR3 is 14 residues. Based on the CDR3 plus reference TRBV7-9 and TRBJ2-7, the full variable domain is DTGVSQNPRHKITKRGQNVTFRCDPISEHNRLYWYRQTLGQGPEFLTYFQNEAQLEKSRLLSDRFSAERPKGSFSTLEIQRTEQGDSAMYLCASSVGSGDRYQEFGPGTRLTVT.

This sequence joins TRBV7-2 and TRBJ2-3; no reliable D call. Germline values: CDR1 SGHTA, CDR2 FQGNSA. The CDR3 is 14 residues long. Trimming cost V 4 bases and J 15 bases, with 23 bases left between them. The CDR3 loop reads CASSWSVVDTQYYF. The CDR3 DNA follows: TGTGCCAGCAGCTGGAGCGTGGTAGATACGCAGTATTATTTT.

The V and J genes are TRBV29-1 and TRBJ2-7, with D perhaps being TRBD1 or TRBD2 (5 bases each). Germline V gene lookup returns CDR1 SQVTM and CDR2 ANQGSEA. The CDR3 totals 13 residues. Deletions cut 7 bases from V and 0 bases from J, with 13 bases between. The CDR3 here is CSALSGSSYEQYF. The CDR3 DNA is TGCAGCGCCCTTTCAGGGAGCTCCTACGAGCAGTACTTC.

The V gene is TRBV10-3, the J gene TRBJ2-5, with D possibly TRBD2 on 6 matching bases. The ends were cut back, 10 bases at V and 10 bases at J, with 25 bases in the middle. Germline CDR1 reads ENHRY; CDR2 reads SYGVKD. The CDR3 contains 14 residues. CDR3 residues: CASKFGREDYNQYF. In DNA, the CDR3 is TGTGCCAGCAAGTTCGGCAGGGAGGACTACAACCAGTACTTC.

The rearrangement links TRBV9 to TRBJ1-4; the D gene is possibly TRBD1 (6 bases). CDR1 and CDR2 (germline): SGDLS, YYNGEE. There are 14 residues in the CDR3. Trimming took 0 bases from V and 4 from J, leaving 7 bases between them. The DNA for the CDR3 is TGTGCCAGCAGCGTAGAAGGGGGTAATGAAAAACTGTTTTTT. Amino acids: CASSVEGGNEKLFF.

Worth noting for this clonotype: The junction shows a germline mismatch at one end, possibly a read error. V is TRBV5-1 and J is TRBJ2-1, with D unclear. Germline V gene lookup returns CDR1 SGHRS and CDR2 YFSETQ. This CDR3 is 11 amino acids long. CDR3 bases: TGTGCCAGCAGCTTCATTAATGACCACGACTTC. Protein: CASSFINDHDF.

This clonotype was counted a few times. V is TRBV7-3 and J is TRBJ1-1; maybe TRBD1 (5 bases). The CDR3 consists of 13 residues. V was cut by 5 bases and J by 1 base, with 8 bases left in between. Germline V CDR1 and CDR2: SGHTA, FQGTGA. CDR3 coding DNA: TGTGCCAGCAGCATTACAGGGAACACTGAAGCTTTCTTT. Amino acids: CASSITGNTEAFF.

This clonotype was detected only a few times. The CDR3, as DNA: TGCAGCGTTGATTCCGGGGGCTACACCTTC. It translates to CSVDSGGYTF. The chain combines TRBV29-1 with TRBJ1-2; no firm D call. Between the trimmed V and J ends, which lost 3 bases and 8 bases, there was a span of 7 bases. The CDR3 has 10 amino acids. From germline, CDR1 is SQVTM and CDR2 ANQGSEA. Based on the CDR3 plus reference TRBV29-1 and TRBJ1-2, the full variable domain is SAVISQKPSRDICQRGTSLTIQCQVDSQVTMMFWYRQQPGQSLTLIATANQGSEATYESGFVIDKFPISRPNLTFSTLTVSNMSPEDSSIYLCSVDSGGYTFGSGTRLTVV.

Notes on this clonotype: The missing conserved phenylalanine or tryptophan at the end of this CDR3 makes a read error likely. The limits of the CDR3 on the DNA are not certain, so only TCRdb's listed CDR3 is given. The V gene is TRBV19, the J gene TRBJ2-1; the listed D gene, TRBD1, was not tested against the DNA. Germline-derived CDR1 and CDR2 are LNHDA and SQIVND (reference sequence). The CDR3 region is 16 residues in length, termini included. The CDR3 spells CASSIANRAYNDQFFV.

This clonotype was recorded only once. One end of the junction fails to match germline, which may point to a read error. CDR3: CATSVGSDTQTHYF. In nucleotides, the CDR3 is TGTGCCACCAGCGTAGGGTCCGATACGCAGACCCATTACTTC. V and J are TRBV9 and TRBJ2-5; D unclear. This CDR3 has 14 amino acids. In germline, CDR1 is SGDLS, CDR2 YYNGEE.

This clonotype was picked up one time. Germline and junction disagree at one end, which may indicate a read error. V gene TRBV7-9 combines with J gene TRBJ2-7; D not resolved. The CDR3 has 14 amino acids. The germline V gene has CDR1 SEHNR and CDR2 FQNEAQ (reference sequence). The CDR3 DNA follows: TGTGCCAGCAGCCATCCCTATAGCCACACTCTGGGAAAGTTC. Protein product: CASSHPYSHTLGKF. The full variable domain, with the rest looked up from reference TRBV7-9 and TRBJ2-7, is DTGVSQNPRHKITKRGQNVTFRCDPISEHNRLYWYRQTLGQGPEFLTYFQNEAQLEKSRLLSDRFSAERPKGSFSTLEIQRTEQGDSAMYLCASSHPYSHTLGKFGPGTRLTVT.